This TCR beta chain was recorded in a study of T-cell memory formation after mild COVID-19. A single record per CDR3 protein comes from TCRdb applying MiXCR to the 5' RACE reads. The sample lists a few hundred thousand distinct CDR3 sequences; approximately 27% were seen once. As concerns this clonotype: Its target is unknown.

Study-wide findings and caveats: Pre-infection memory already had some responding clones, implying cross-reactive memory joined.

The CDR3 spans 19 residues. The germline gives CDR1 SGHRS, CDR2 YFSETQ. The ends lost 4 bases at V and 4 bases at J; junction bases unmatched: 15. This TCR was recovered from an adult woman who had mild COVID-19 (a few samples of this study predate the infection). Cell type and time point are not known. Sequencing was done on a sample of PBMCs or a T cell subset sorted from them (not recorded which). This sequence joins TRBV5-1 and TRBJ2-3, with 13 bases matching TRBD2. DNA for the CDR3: TGCGCCAGCAGCAAGAGACTAGCGGGGGGTCGGGTTCGATCAGATACGCAGTATTTT. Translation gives CASSKRLAGGRVRSDTQYF.